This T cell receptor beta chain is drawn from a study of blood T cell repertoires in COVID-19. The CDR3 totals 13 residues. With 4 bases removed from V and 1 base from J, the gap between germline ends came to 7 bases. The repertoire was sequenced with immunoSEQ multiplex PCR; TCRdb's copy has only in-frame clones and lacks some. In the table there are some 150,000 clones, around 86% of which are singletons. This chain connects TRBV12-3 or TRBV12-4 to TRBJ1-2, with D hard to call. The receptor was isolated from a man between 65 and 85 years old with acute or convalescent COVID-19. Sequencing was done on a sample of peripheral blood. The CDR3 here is CASSSGYNYGYTF. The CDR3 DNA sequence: TGTGCCAGCAGTTCCGGTTATAACTATGGCTACACCTTC.